One sample yielded the 21 T cell receptor beta chains listed below, sequenced in a study of PD-1 blockade in classical Hodgkin lymphoma. Sequencing was performed with immunoSEQ multiplex PCR; in TCRdb, only in-frame clones are kept and a portion is missing. In the table there are approximately 44,000 clones, roughly 69% of which are singletons. Time point reported: cycle 4 day 1 (C4D1), after about 6 weeks of nivolumab. Exposure to brentuximab vedotin varied, and each patient had relapsed following autologous stem cell transplantation. The starting material was peripheral blood mononuclear cells (PBMCs), obtained before the fourth cycle of nivolumab. The receptors originated from a human donor with classical Hodgkin lymphoma.

The chain uses TRBV10-3 and TRBJ2-2; the D is unclear. Germline assignment: CDR1 ENHRY and CDR2 SYGVKD. Between the trimmed V and J ends, which lost 5 bases and 5 bases, there was a span of 12 bases. CDR3 size: 14 residues. The CDR3 region is CAISRNSLTGELFF. The CDR3 DNA is TGTGCCATCAGTCGGAACTCCCTTACCGGGGAGCTGTTTTTT.

This clone is medium-sized (0.01 to 0.1%) by share. The rearrangement joins TRBV2 to TRBJ1-1, with 7 bases matching TRBD1. Germline CDR1 reads SNHLY; CDR2 reads FYNNEI. The CDR3 extends over 13 amino acids. J gave up 7 bases and V 3 bases, and 5 bases lay outside the gene matches. The CDR3 DNA reads TGTGCCAGCAGTGACGGGCAGGGGGGTGAAGCTTTCTTT. Protein sequence: CASSDGQGGEAFF.

The gene calls are TRBV7-3 and TRBJ2-3; 7 bases agree with TRBD1. CDR1 is SGHTA, CDR2 FQGTGA, per germline. The V gene end was trimmed by 5 bases and the J gene end by 4 bases; junction bases not matched to a gene: 6. The CDR3 runs to 14 residues. The DNA for the CDR3 is TGTGCCAGCAGCCCCACAGGGGTGGCAGATACGCAGTATTTT. Translation: CASSPTGVADTQYF.

The chain links TRBV28 to TRBJ1-6; TRBD1 is a possible D gene (6 bases). Per germline, CDR1 MDHEN and CDR2 SYDVKM. The germline V and J ends were trimmed by 6 bases and 10 bases, with 13 bases remaining between them. This CDR3 is built from 13 residues. CDR3 amino acids: CASSVTGRSPLHF. The DNA of the CDR3 is TGTGCCAGCAGCGTCACAGGGAGATCACCCCTCCACTTT. The whole variable domain, filled in from reference TRBV28 and TRBJ1-6, reads DVKVTQSSRYLVKRTGEKVFLECVQDMDHENMFWYRQDPGLGLRLIYFSYDVKMKEKGDIPEGYSVSREKKERFSLILESASTNQTSMYLCASSVTGRSPLHFGNGTRLTVT.

This chain joins TRBV5-1 and TRBJ2-3, with 11 bases that match TRBD2. The CDR3 is 15 residues long. V was pared by 4 bases and J by 3 bases, with 4 bases of the junction left unmatched. Germline V gives CDR1 SGHRS, CDR2 YFSETQ. CDR3 loop: CASSLAGGRTDTQYF. For the CDR3, the DNA is TGCGCCAGCAGCCTAGCGGGGGGCAGGACAGATACGCAGTATTTT.

The chain recombines TRBV4-3 with TRBJ2-7; 15 nucleotides line up with TRBD2. Germline V gene sequence: CDR1 LGHNA, CDR2 YSLEER. The CDR3 consists of 21 residues. The V and J ends lost 0 bases and 5 bases, in that order; junction bases with no gene match: 17. CDR3 nucleotide sequence: TGCGCCAGCAGCCAAGATCCACCCGGGACTAGCGGGGGGCCTCTCTCTGACGAGCAGTACTTC. Protein: CASSQDPPGTSGGPLSDEQYF.

V and J are TRBV4-1 and TRBJ2-1, with D possibly TRBD2 on 6 matching bases. Germline V lookup: CDR1 MGHRA, CDR2 YSYEKL. The CDR3 is 16 residues long. V dropped 0 bases and J dropped 1 base, with 10 bases sitting between them. The CDR3 bases are TGCGCCAGCAGCCAAGAAGGGAGGAATTCCTACAATGAGCAGTTCTTC. Translated: CASSQEGRNSYNEQFF.

This clone turned up a few times. The chain has TRBV5-1 and TRBJ2-2; a possible D gene is TRBD1 (5 bases). CDR1 SGHRS and CDR2 YFSETQ come from the germline V gene. CDR3 length: 14 residues. V lost 0 bases and J 6 bases, leaving 9 bases between the germline ends. This chain's CDR3 is CASSLVGVAGELFF. The CDR3 coding sequence is TGCGCCAGCAGCTTGGTAGGGGTAGCCGGGGAGCTGTTTTTT.

The rearrangement uses TRBV15 and TRBJ1-3; perhaps TRBD1 as D (5 bases). Trimming pared 0 bases from V and 16 bases from J, leaving 19 bases between. Germline V gene data show CDR1 as LNHNV and CDR2 as YYDKDF (reference sequence). The CDR3 extends over 14 amino acids. The DNA for the CDR3 is TGTGCCACCAGCAGAGATGGATCACAGGAGGAGAAGTATTTT. Its protein product is CATSRDGSQEEKYF.

V gene TRBV4-1 combines with J gene TRBJ1-1, with D possibly being TRBD1 (6 bases). Germline CDR1 MGHRA, CDR2 YSYEKL. Deletions cut 7 bases from V and 0 bases from J, with 18 bases between. The CDR3 totals 16 residues. The CDR3 DNA reads TGCGCCAGCAAAATGGGGGGGGCCCTTATGAACACTGAAGCTTTCTTT. It yields the protein CASKMGGALMNTEAFF.

The V call is TRBV19, the J call TRBJ1-5; D remains ambiguous. Germline V gene lookup returns CDR1 LNHDA and CDR2 SQIVND (reference sequence). The CDR3 runs to 14 residues. Trimming removed 3 bases from V and 4 bases from J, with 10 bases in between. DNA of the CDR3: TGTGCCAGTAGTATTACTACGCCGAATCAGCCCCAGCATTTT. It encodes CASSITTPNQPQHF.

The chain uses TRBV29-1 and TRBJ2-5; TRBD2 aligns across 11 bases. Germline V gene sequence: CDR1 SQVTM, CDR2 ANQGSEA. The CDR3 is 15 amino acids. The J segment lost 9 bases and the V segment lost 7 bases, leaving 16 bases of the junction unmatched. CDR3 nucleotides: TGCAGCGCCCGAACTAGCGGGGGCCGGGTGGGGGCCCAGTACTTC. Protein: CSARTSGGRVGAQYF. Full variable domain (remainder filled in from reference TRBV29-1 and TRBJ2-5): SAVISQKPSRDICQRGTSLTIQCQVDSQVTMMFWYRQQPGQSLTLIATANQGSEATYESGFVIDKFPISRPNLTFSTLTVSNMSPEDSSIYLCSARTSGGRVGAQYFGPGTRLLVL.

The CDR3 DNA reads as TGTGCCAGCAGCTTACCCACAGGGGGCACCGGGGAGCTGTTTTTT. It encodes CASSLPTGGTGELFF. This chain joins TRBV7-9 and TRBJ2-2; 8 bases are shared with TRBD1. The CDR3 is 15 residues long. Germline assignment: CDR1 SEHNR and CDR2 FQNEAQ (reference sequence). J was trimmed by 4 bases and V by 2 bases; bases with no gene match: 3.

The chain joins TRBV19 to TRBJ2-1; TRBD1 matches 7 bases. CDR1 and CDR2 (germline): LNHDA, SQIVND (reference sequence). V lost 6 bases and J lost 0; bases outside the gene matches: 5. This CDR3 has 15 residues. The CDR3 region is CASSQTGTSYNEQFF. The CDR3 nucleotides read TGTGCCAGTAGCCAGACAGGGACCTCCTACAATGAGCAGTTCTTC.

The chain has TRBV5-1 and TRBJ2-7, with D unclear. Trimming shortened V by 2 bases and J by 0 bases, and 6 bases separated the two germline ends. The CDR3 totals 13 residues. CDR1 and CDR2 (germline): SGHRS, YFSETQ. This CDR3 is CASSFQVSYEQYF. Here the CDR3 DNA reads TGCGCCAGCAGCTTTCAGGTCTCCTACGAGCAGTACTTC. The variable domain in full, completed from reference TRBV5-1 and TRBJ2-7, reads KAGVTQTPRYLIKTRGQQVTLSCSPISGHRSVSWYQQTPGQGLQFLFEYFSETQRNKGNFPGRFSGRQFSNSRSEMNVSTLELGDSALYLCASSFQVSYEQYFGPGTRLTVT.

As DNA, the CDR3 is TGCGCCAGCAGCGCAACACAGGGATTCTACAATGAGCAGTTCTTC. It encodes CASSATQGFYNEQFF. This chain uses TRBV5-1 with TRBJ2-1; perhaps TRBD1 as D (6 bases). Germline CDR1 SGHRS, CDR2 YFSETQ. The CDR3 has 15 residues. V lost 4 bases and J lost 3, with 14 bases in between.

This rearrangement joins TRBV27 to TRBJ2-5; 8 nucleotides line up with TRBD1. The germline V gene encodes CDR1 MNHEY and CDR2 SMNVEV (reference sequence). The CDR3 is 14 amino acids. J lost 2 bases, V lost 6 bases, and 5 bases had no gene match. The DNA for the CDR3 is TGTGCCAGCAGGACAGGGGTAGGTCAAGAGACCCAGTACTTC. Its protein is CASRTGVGQETQYF.

The chain joins TRBV4-3 to TRBJ2-5; tentatively, D is TRBD2 (5 bases). This CDR3 comprises 15 residues. Germline V lookup: CDR1 LGHNA, CDR2 YSLEER. V was pared by 1 base and J by 9 bases, with 18 bases between. CDR3 region: CASSQVRPPMEAQYF. The CDR3 DNA sequence: TGCGCCAGCAGCCAAGTCAGACCCCCGATGGAGGCCCAGTACTTC.

V usage is TRBV10-3 and J usage is TRBJ2-5; 16 positions match TRBD2. The length of the CDR3 is 16 residues. With 6 bases clipped from V and 5 bases from J, the junction kept 6 bases outside the gene matches. In germline, CDR1 is ENHRY, CDR2 SYGVKD. The CDR3 DNA is TGTGCCATCAGCGGGACTAGCGGGGGGGCGGAGGAGACCCAGTACTTC. It translates to CAISGTSGGAEETQYF.

The chain joins TRBV5-1 to TRBJ2-7, with 9 positions matching TRBD1. This CDR3 contains 15 residues. V trimming: 4 bases; J trimming: 5 bases; junction bases outside the gene matches: 10. Per the germline V gene, CDR1 is SGHRS and CDR2 is YFSETQ. CDR3 nucleotide sequence: TGCGCCAGCAGCGCCGCGTGGACAGGGGTCCACGAGCAGTACTTC. Protein sequence: CASSAAWTGVHEQYF.

The V and J genes are TRBV4-2 and TRBJ2-7, with 7 positions matching TRBD1. The length of the CDR3 is 16 residues. The germline gives CDR1 LGHNA, CDR2 YNFKEQ. The ends lost 0 bases at V and 4 bases at J; junction bases unmatched: 9. DNA of the CDR3: TGTGCCAGCAGCCAAGAGAGGGCAGGGGGACGATACGAGCAGTACTTC. This translates into CASSQERAGGRYEQYF.